The sequence of this T cell receptor beta chain was determined in a study of shared clonotypes between healthy human individuals. Study context: The plates for each donor numbered three CD4 naive, three CD4 memory, two CD8 naive and one CD8 memory.

Only CD45RO-negative cells positively selected for CCR7 counted as naive CD8 cells, so terminally differentiated effector memory CD45RA+ cells were excluded. Germline values: CDR1 SNHLY, CDR2 FYNNEI. V dropped 3 bases and J dropped 0 bases, with 11 bases sitting between them. This CDR3 is built from 15 residues. Clones were read by immunoSEQ multiplex PCR, and TCRdb kept only the in-frame ones, dropping some. The profile shows 2 million to 2.5 million clones, 93% of them singletons. Sequencing input: naive CD8+ T cells from PBMCs. J is TRBJ1-1 and V is TRBV2; D not resolved. The sequence came from a man aged 18-30 years in good health. Some clones in this sample may be carry-over from other donors' samples. CDR3 nucleotide sequence: TGTGCCAGCAGTGAGGGGTTTCGAATGAACACTGAAGCTTTCTTT. Translated, it gives CASSEGFRMNTEAFF. Combining the CDR3 with reference TRBV2 and TRBJ1-1 gives the whole variable domain EPEVTQTPSHQVTQMGQEVILRCVPISNHLYFYWYRQILGQKVEFLVSFYNNEISEKSEIFDDQFSVERPDGSNFTLKIRSTKLEDSAMYFCASSEGFRMNTEAFFGQGTRLTVV.